What follows are 14 T cell receptor beta chains derived from one specimen sequenced in a study of T cells in localized non-small cell lung cancer. Profiled with immunoSEQ multiplex PCR; TCRdb holds only in-frame clones, not every one. This sample yields approximately 800 clones, of which around a fifth are seen a single time; 15% to 25% belongs to the top ten. Sequencing was performed on normal lung tissue next to the tumor, taken before any cancer treatment. Receptor source: a male donor at least 60 years old with stage II squamous cell lung carcinoma.

The chain uses TRBV29-1 and TRBJ2-3; D may correspond to TRBD1 or TRBD2 (5 bases each). Germline loops: CDR1 SQVTM, CDR2 ANQGSEA. Trimming removed 4 bases at V and 0 bases at J, with 14 bases between. This CDR3 has 15 residues. As DNA, the CDR3 is TGCAGCGTTGTGGGGGTGGCCCATAGCACAGATACGCAGTATTTT. Its translation: CSVVGVAHSTDTQYF.

The rearrangement links TRBV19 to TRBJ2-7, with D perhaps matching TRBD2 (5 bases). V lost 4 bases to trimming and J lost 3 bases, with 13 bases between them. This CDR3 has 14 amino acids. The germline V gene has CDR1 LNHDA and CDR2 SQIVND (reference sequence). The CDR3 DNA follows: TGTGCCAGTAGTAAAGTAGGACTTATCTACGAGCAGTACTTC. Protein: CASSKVGLIYEQYF. The variable domain in full, with the rest retrieved from reference TRBV19 and TRBJ2-7, is DGGITQSPKYLFRKEGQNVTLSCEQNLNHDAMYWYRQDPGQGLRLIYYSQIVNDFQKGDIAEGYSVSREKKESFPLTVTSAQKNPTAFYLCASSKVGLIYEQYFGPGTRLTVT.

Only a few counts were recorded for this clone. The chain is built from TRBV6-8 and TRBJ2-5; D is unresolved. CDR1 and CDR2 from the germline V gene are MNHGY and SAAAGT. Trimming pared 6 bases from V and 2 bases from J, leaving 13 bases between. The CDR3 totals 14 residues. The chain's CDR3 is CASSPFGPQETQYF. The CDR3 bases are TGTGCCAGCAGCCCTTTCGGGCCTCAAGAGACCCAGTACTTC.

The chain carries TRBV6-8 and TRBJ1-5; TRBD1 matches at 7 bases. The CDR3 has 15 amino acids. In germline, CDR1 is MNHGY, CDR2 SAAAGT. J lost 6 bases, V lost 2 bases, and 7 bases had no gene match. The CDR3 here is CASSYPGQVGQPQHF. CDR3 nucleotides: TGTGCCAGCAGTTACCCCGGACAGGTGGGTCAGCCCCAGCATTTT.

This clone came up a few times. The chain joins TRBV11-3 to TRBJ2-3, with D perhaps matching TRBD2 (7 bases). The CDR3 runs 16 residues. CDR1 SGHNT and CDR2 YENEEA come from the germline V gene. Trimming cost V 5 bases and J 4 bases, with 19 bases left between them. DNA of the CDR3: TGTGCCAGCAGCACCCAAGGGGGGAGGGCGGCAGATACGCAGTATTTT. It is translated as CASSTQGGRAADTQYF. The full variable domain, rest sourced from reference TRBV11-3 and TRBJ2-3, is EAGVVQSPRYKIIEKKQPVAFWCNPISGHNTLYWYLQNLGQGPELLIRYENEEAVDDSQLPKDRFSAERLKGVDSTLKIQPAELGDSAVYLCASSTQGGRAADTQYFGPGTRLTVL.

The chain joins TRBV11-3 to TRBJ2-7, with 9 bases that match TRBD2. The CDR3 runs 15 residues. V shed 2 bases, J shed 6 bases, and the junction held 8 bases outside the gene matches. Germline CDR1 SGHNT, CDR2 YENEEA. In nucleotides, the CDR3 is TGTGCCAGCAGCTTAACGCCTAGCGGGAATGGCGAGCAGTACTTC. It codes for CASSLTPSGNGEQYF. Looking up the rest from reference TRBV11-3 and TRBJ2-7 gives the full variable domain: EAGVVQSPRYKIIEKKQPVAFWCNPISGHNTLYWYLQNLGQGPELLIRYENEEAVDDSQLPKDRFSAERLKGVDSTLKIQPAELGDSAVYLCASSLTPSGNGEQYFGPGTRLTVT.

This clone was picked up a small number of times. The chain links TRBV6-8 to TRBJ1-1; 8 positions agree with TRBD1. This CDR3 has 15 residues. Germline lookup yields CDR1 MNHGY and CDR2 SAAAGT. V dropped 4 bases and J dropped 5; count of bases not matched to a gene: 9. In nucleotides, the CDR3 is TGTGCCAGCAGTTCTTTCGGACAGGGAGTGACTGAAGCTTTCTTT. As protein: CASSSFGQGVTEAFF.

The chain employs TRBV14 and TRBJ2-7, with D uncertain. The V and J ends lost 4 bases and 6 bases respectively, with 16 bases between them. Germline assignment: CDR1 SGHDN and CDR2 FVKESK. The CDR3 contains 14 residues. CDR3 region: CASSLTVLKGEQYF. In nucleotides, the CDR3 is TGTGCCAGCAGCCTCACGGTCTTAAAGGGCGAGCAGTACTTC.

This clone has only a few counts. V usage is TRBV9 and J usage is TRBJ1-1; D gene ambiguous. Trimming took off 7 bases at V and 5 bases at J, with 15 bases between the two ends. There are 13 residues in the CDR3. Germline CDR1 reads SGDLS; CDR2 reads YYNGEE. The CDR3 here is CASWEGGRTEAFF. The DNA of the CDR3 is TGTGCCAGCTGGGAGGGAGGGCGGACTGAAGCTTTCTTT.

There are a few counts of this clone. The chain couples TRBV9 to TRBJ1-4; unclear D gene. Germline V gene sequence: CDR1 SGDLS, CDR2 YYNGEE. V dropped 0 bases and J dropped 8 bases, with 14 bases sitting between them. The CDR3 sequence is 15 residues long. This CDR3 reads CASSVAGSFGEKLFF. In DNA, the CDR3 is TGTGCCAGCAGCGTAGCTGGGAGTTTCGGGGAAAAACTGTTTTTT.

The rearrangement joins TRBV28 to TRBJ1-1; no definite D call. CDR1 is MDHEN, CDR2 SYDVKM, per germline. Trimming removed 5 bases at V and 1 base at J, with 5 bases between. The CDR3 totals 12 residues. CDR3 in amino acids: CASSLQNTEAFF. Here the CDR3 DNA reads TGTGCCAGCAGTCTTCAGAACACTGAAGCTTTCTTT.

The chain employs TRBV6-8 and TRBJ2-1; the match to TRBD2 covers 9 bases. This CDR3 spans 15 amino acids. Germline V lookup: CDR1 MNHGY, CDR2 SAAAGT. V gave up 1 base and J gave up 6 bases; unmatched junction bases: 4. The CDR3 loop is CASSYLAGEGNEQFF. The CDR3 nucleotides read TGTGCCAGCAGTTACTTAGCGGGAGAGGGCAATGAGCAGTTCTTC.

The chain joins TRBV5-1 to TRBJ2-1; maybe TRBD1 (6 bases). V lost 4 bases and J 5 bases, leaving 16 bases between the germline ends. The CDR3 extends over 15 amino acids. Germline V gene lookup returns CDR1 SGHRS and CDR2 YFSETQ. CDR3 amino acids: CASSLGGRNHNEQFF. The CDR3 DNA reads TGCGCCAGCAGCCTAGGGGGACGGAACCACAATGAGCAGTTCTTC. The entire variable domain, with the rest obtained from reference TRBV5-1 and TRBJ2-1, is as follows: KAGVTQTPRYLIKTRGQQVTLSCSPISGHRSVSWYQQTPGQGLQFLFEYFSETQRNKGNFPGRFSGRQFSNSRSEMNVSTLELGDSALYLCASSLGGRNHNEQFFGPGTRLTVL.

The V call is TRBV18, the J call TRBJ2-5, with 14 bases matching TRBD2. The germline gives CDR1 KGHSH, CDR2 LQKENI. The CDR3 is made up of 17 amino acids. Losses at the gene ends were 3 bases for V and 4 bases for J; bases not matched to a gene: 7. DNA for the CDR3: TGTGCCAGCTCACCTGGGACTAGCGGGAGCGGCGGAGAGACCCAGTACTTC. As protein: CASSPGTSGSGGETQYF.